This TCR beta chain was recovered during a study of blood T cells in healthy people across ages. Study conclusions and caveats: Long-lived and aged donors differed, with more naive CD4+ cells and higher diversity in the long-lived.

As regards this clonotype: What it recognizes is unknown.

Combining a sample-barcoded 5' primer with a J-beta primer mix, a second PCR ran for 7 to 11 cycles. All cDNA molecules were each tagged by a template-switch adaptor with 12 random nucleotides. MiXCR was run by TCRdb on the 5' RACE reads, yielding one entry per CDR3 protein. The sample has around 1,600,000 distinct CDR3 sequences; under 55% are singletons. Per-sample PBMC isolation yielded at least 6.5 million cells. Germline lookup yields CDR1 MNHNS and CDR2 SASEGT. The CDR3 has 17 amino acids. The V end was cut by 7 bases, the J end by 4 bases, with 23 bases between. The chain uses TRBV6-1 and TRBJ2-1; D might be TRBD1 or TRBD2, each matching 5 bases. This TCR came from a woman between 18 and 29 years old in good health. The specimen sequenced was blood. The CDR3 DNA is TGTGCCAGCACTCCTTACTCCAACCCGGGGCTGTACAATGAGCAGTTCTTC. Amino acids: CASTPYSNPGLYNEQFF.